This T cell receptor beta chain was documented in a study of T cells in narcolepsy. Across the whole study: Patients with NT1 or NT2 and healthy control donors were enrolled. Study-level results: Autoreactive HCRT-specific and TRIB2-specific clonotypes were marked in same-patient CSF-versus-blood CD4+ comparisons. Blood of same and different patients, but not healthy controls, reportedly held recurring autoreactive clonotypes.

A note on this clone: Its specificity is unknown.

Sequencing was performed with immunoSEQ multiplex PCR; in TCRdb, only in-frame clones are kept and a portion is missing. The data hold 25,000 to 35,000 clones, with 70% to 80% observed a single time. The length of the CDR3 is 15 residues. Germline V gives CDR1 MGHDK, CDR2 SYGVNS. Between the trimmed V and J ends, which lost 7 bases and 6 bases, there was a span of 19 bases. V and J are TRBV25-1 and TRBJ2-4, with D perhaps TRBD1 (7 bases). The sequencing input was CD45RA- memory CD4+ T cells from PBMCs. This clonotype was sampled from a human donor with narcolepsy. DNA of the CDR3: TGTGCCAGCACACCCGGGGGCTCAGGGGGAAACATTCAGTACTTC. This gives the protein CASTPGGSGGNIQYF.